The rows below give T cell receptor beta chains drawn from one sample of a study of blood T cell repertoires in COVID-19. The protocol was immunoSEQ multiplex PCR, while the TCRdb copy is restricted to in-frame clones and leaves out a portion. The sample consists of around 250,000 clones, about 91% of them appearing once. Sequenced input: PBMCs or T cells enriched from blood (not recorded which). These receptor sequences come from a human donor in a cohort exposed to, infected with or recovered from COVID-19 (not recorded which). The donor label of this sample is uncertain. CDR3s include the opening cysteine and the closing phenylalanine or tryptophan. A D gene is named only where the DNA matches it firmly. Not all rows give a size; the values are once, few, many and, for expanded clones, a class.

d_call	v_call	clone_size	j_call	cdr3_nt	cdr3_aa
.	TRBV27	.	TRBJ1-2	TGTGCCAGCAGTTTAGGAGGGTACTATGGCTACACCTTC	CASSLGGYYGYTF
TRBD1	TRBV6-2/TRBV6-3	.	TRBJ1-1	TGTGCCAGCAGTTACTCTACGGGACAGGGGGAGGAGAGCACTGAAGCTTTCTTT	CASSYSTGQGEESTEAFF
TRBD2	TRBV19	.	TRBJ2-7	TGTGCCAGTAGTCCCCGGGGACTAGCGGGGGGCCGCTACGAGCAGTACTTC	CASSPRGLAGGRYEQYF
.	TRBV6-5	.	TRBJ1-6	TGTGCCAGCAGTTACGGCCAGGGGTCCAATTCACCCCTCCACTTT	CASSYGQGSNSPLHF
.	TRBV6-2/TRBV6-3	.	TRBJ1-6	TGTGCCAGCAGTGACCGGGACGGGAGGTATTCACCCCTCCACTTT	CASSDRDGRYSPLHF
.	TRBV3-1/TRBV3-2	.	TRBJ1-1	TGTGCCAGCAGCCCCCGGGTAGGGAGGAACACTGAAGCTTTCTTT	CASSPRVGRNTEAFF
TRBD2	TRBV19	.	TRBJ2-1	TGTGCCAGTAGTATTCGGTTTCTGGGTAGCGGGGGCTTGAATGAGCAGTTCTTC	CASSIRFLGSGGLNEQFF
TRBD1	TRBV5-1	.	TRBJ2-2	TGCGCCAGCAGCGAACTGACAGGGGGCATCGGGGAGCTGTTTTTT	CASSELTGGIGELFF
TRBD2	TRBV29-1	.	TRBJ2-1	TGCAGCGTGCCAGGGACTAGCGGGGTGTACAATGAGCAGTTCTTC	CSVPGTSGVYNEQFF
TRBD1	TRBV7-9	.	TRBJ1-4	TGTGCCAGCAGCCTCGGGACAGGGAGCGAAAAACTGTTTTTT	CASSLGTGSEKLFF
.	TRBV9	.	TRBJ1-1	TGTGCCAGCAGCGTAGGTTTAGGGGACACCAACACTGAAGCTTTCTTT	CASSVGLGDTNTEAFF
TRBD1	TRBV6-5	.	TRBJ2-7	TGTGCCAGCAGTTACTCCCGGGACAGAGGTTTGTACGAGCAGTACTTC	CASSYSRDRGLYEQYF
TRBD1	TRBV18	.	TRBJ1-1	TGTGCCAGCTCACCCGGGACAGGGGGCCTTCTGAACACTGAAGCTTTCTTT	CASSPGTGGLLNTEAFF
.	TRBV19	.	TRBJ2-7	TGTGCCAGTAGTATGAGGAGGGACGGGGAGCAGTACTTC	CASSMRRDGEQYF
.	TRBV5-1	.	TRBJ1-1	TGCGCCAGCAGTCGGGCGGGGGAGAGGACTGAAGCTTTCTTT	CASSRAGERTEAFF
TRBD2	TRBV2	.	TRBJ2-5	TGTGCCAGCGACACCCCTTCTAGCGGGGTTTACCAAGAGACCCAGTACTTC	CASDTPSSGVYQETQYF
TRBD2	TRBV19	once	TRBJ2-3	TGTGCCAGTAGTATAGGGCTAGCGGGGGGCTTCGCCACAGATACGCAGTATTTT	CASSIGLAGGFATDTQYF
TRBD1	TRBV10-3	.	TRBJ1-1	TGTGCCATCAGTGAGCAGGGGGCGAGTCAGACTGAAGCTTTCTTT	CAISEQGASQTEAFF
.	TRBV5-8	.	TRBJ1-5	TGTGCCACCACCCTAACAGGGACGGGACAGCCCCAGCATTTT	CATTLTGTGQPQHF
TRBD1	TRBV12-3/TRBV12-4	.	TRBJ1-6	TGTGCCACGACGACAGGGTGGGGTTCACCCCTCCACTTT	CATTTGWGSPLHF
.	TRBV3-1/TRBV3-2	.	TRBJ1-1	TGTGCCAGCAGCGGGGGGGCGCGCACTGAAGCTTTCTTT	CASSGGARTEAFF
.	TRBV11-2	.	TRBJ1-2	TGTGCCAGCAGCCCGGCGGGCGGGTTGGGCAATGGCTACACCTTC	CASSPAGGLGNGYTF
TRBD1	TRBV2	.	TRBJ1-6	TGTGCCAGCAGGGTGACAGGGGGCGAATCACCCCTCCACTTT	CASRVTGGESPLHF
TRBD1	TRBV4-1	.	TRBJ2-7	TGCGCCAGCAGTTTTATTCCGGGACAGGGGGATTACGAGCAGTACTTC	CASSFIPGQGDYEQYF
.	TRBV5-6	.	TRBJ1-5	TGTGCCAGCAGCTTAGGGCAGGGTGGTCAGCCCCAGCATTTT	CASSLGQGGQPQHF
TRBD1	TRBV15	.	TRBJ1-3	TGTGCCACCAGCAGAGAGCGACAGGGGCTATATTTT	CATSRERQGLYF